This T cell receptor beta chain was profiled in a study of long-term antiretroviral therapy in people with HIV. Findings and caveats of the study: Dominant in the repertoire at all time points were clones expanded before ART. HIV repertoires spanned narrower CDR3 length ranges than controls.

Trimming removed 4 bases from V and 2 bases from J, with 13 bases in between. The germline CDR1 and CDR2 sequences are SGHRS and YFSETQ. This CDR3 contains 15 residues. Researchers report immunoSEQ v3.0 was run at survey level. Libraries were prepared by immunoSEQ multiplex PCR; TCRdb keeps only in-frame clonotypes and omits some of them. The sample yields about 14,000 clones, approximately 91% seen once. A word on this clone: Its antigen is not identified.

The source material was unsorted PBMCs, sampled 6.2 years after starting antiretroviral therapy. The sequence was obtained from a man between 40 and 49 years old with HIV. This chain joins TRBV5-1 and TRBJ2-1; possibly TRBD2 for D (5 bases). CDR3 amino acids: CASSPKGEAYNEQFF. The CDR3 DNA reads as TGCGCCAGCAGCCCCAAGGGAGAGGCCTACAATGAGCAGTTCTTC.